This TCR beta chain was recovered during a study of blood T cell repertoires in COVID-19. At the level of the study: COVID-19 samples from acute and convalescent phases originated in the United States, Italy and Spain. PBMCs, B-cell-depleted T cells, or T cells provided the cDNA or gDNA that made up the material.

Authors' methods: Cell counts per sample came from amplifying reference gene primers. The table came from immunoSEQ multiplex PCR; TCRdb's copy has only in-frame clones and leaves some out. V and J calls and clone size come straight from that table; D and trimming were deduced from the DNA. Found here are tens of thousands of clones, roughly 88% of them singletons; the top ten hold less than 10%. The V end was cut by 0 bases, the J end by 2 bases, with 14 bases between. This CDR3 comprises 16 residues. Germline V gives CDR1 MNHEY, CDR2 SVGEGT. Sequencing was done on a sample of peripheral blood. The chain has TRBV6-2 or TRBV6-3 and TRBJ2-7, with D possibly matching TRBD1 (5 bases). This TCR came from a human donor in a cohort sampled during active COVID-19. The DNA of the CDR3 is TGTGCCAGCAGTTACTCAGCAGGGTATCTCCCCTACGAGCAGTACTTC. This translates into CASSYSAGYLPYEQYF.